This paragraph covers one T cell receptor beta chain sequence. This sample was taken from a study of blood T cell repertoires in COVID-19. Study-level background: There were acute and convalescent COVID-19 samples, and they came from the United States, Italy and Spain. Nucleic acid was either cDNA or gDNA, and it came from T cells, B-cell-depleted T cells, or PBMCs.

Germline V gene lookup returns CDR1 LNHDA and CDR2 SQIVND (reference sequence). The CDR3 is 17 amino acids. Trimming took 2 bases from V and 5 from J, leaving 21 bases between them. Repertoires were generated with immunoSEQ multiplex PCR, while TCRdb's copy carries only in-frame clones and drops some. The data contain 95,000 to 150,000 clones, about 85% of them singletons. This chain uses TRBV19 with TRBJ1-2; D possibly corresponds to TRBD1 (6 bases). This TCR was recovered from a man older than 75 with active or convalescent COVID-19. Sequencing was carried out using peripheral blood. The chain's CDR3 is CASSITRIFRGLYGYTF. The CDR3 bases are TGTGCCAGTAGTATAACCCGCATCTTCAGGGGTTTATATGGCTACACCTTC.